Below are 15 T cell receptor beta chains sequenced from a single sample in a study of blood T cell repertoires in COVID-19 (dated by TCRdb to 2019 to 2021). Receptor amplification or capture employed the immunoSEQ multiplex PCR assay. The clones in this table, taken by TCRdb from immuneACCESS, are in-frame only. Not every clone is retained; where verified, under half of the shortfall comes from an unresolved V gene, and the cause of the rest is unknown. The sample table lists about 190,000 clones, approximately 86% of them with a count of one. Together, the top ten hold about 1% of the sample. Sequences were obtained from peripheral blood. These receptor sequences come from a man aged 25-45 years with acute or convalescent COVID-19.

J is TRBJ1-4 and V is TRBV30; no definite D call. The CDR3 loop spans 14 amino acids. The V and J ends lost 3 bases and 6 bases respectively, with 14 bases between them. CDR1 and CDR2 from the germline V gene are GTSNPN and SVGIG (reference sequence). In nucleotides, the CDR3 is TGTGCCTGGAGCCCCGGCAGCGACTATGAAAAACTGTTTTTT. Translation: CAWSPGSDYEKLFF.

The chain carries TRBV6-5 and TRBJ1-1; TRBD1 agrees at 7 bases. The CDR3 is 14 amino acids. Trimming at V came to 4 bases and at J to 0 bases, leaving 2 bases not matched to a gene. In germline, CDR1 is MNHEY, CDR2 SVGAGI. The CDR3 here is CASSLDRVNTEAFF. The CDR3 DNA reads TGTGCCAGCAGTTTAGACAGGGTGAACACTGAAGCTTTCTTT.

The chain employs TRBV15 and TRBJ1-4; TRBD1 aligns across 8 bases. CDR1 and CDR2 from the germline V gene are LNHNV and YYDKDF (reference sequence). V shed 4 bases, J shed 4 bases, and the junction held 5 bases outside the gene matches. CDR3 length: 15 amino acids. The DNA of the CDR3 is TGTGCCACCAGCATTATGGGACAGGTTAATGAAAAACTGTTTTTT. Translation: CATSIMGQVNEKLFF.

DNA of the CDR3: TGTGCCAGCAGTTTAGGGCCTGCAGGGTCCCTTGGGGTGTACACTGAAGCTTTCTTT. It encodes CASSLGPAGSLGVYTEAFF. The chain employs TRBV27 and TRBJ1-1; D is perhaps TRBD1 (5 bases). Trimming stripped 2 bases from V and 3 bases from J, with 25 bases between. The germline CDR1 and CDR2 sequences are MNHEY and SMNVEV (reference sequence). The CDR3 runs to 19 residues.

The chain carries TRBV3-1 (or the pseudogene TRBV3-2) and TRBJ2-7; D possibly corresponds to TRBD1 (6 bases). The CDR3 loop spans 13 amino acids. V gave up 7 bases and J gave up 9 bases, with 19 bases separating them. Germline assignment: CDR1 LGHDT and CDR2 YNNKEL (reference sequence). CDR3 in DNA: TGTGCCAGCACCGACCCTGGGACAAATGGGCAGTACTTC. This sequence encodes CASTDPGTNGQYF.

This chain joins TRBV11-3 and TRBJ2-1; 9 positions match TRBD2. The CDR3 is 15 amino acids. V dropped 2 bases and J dropped 6; count of bases not matched to a gene: 5. Per germline, CDR1 SGHNT and CDR2 YENEEA. The CDR3 coding sequence is TGTGCCAGCAGCTTAAGGGCGGGGGGGACCAATGAGCAGTTCTTC. Protein sequence: CASSLRAGGTNEQFF.

V and J are TRBV27 and TRBJ1-2; D is uncertain. This CDR3 region has 15 residues. Germline CDR1 reads MNHEY; CDR2 reads SMNVEV (reference sequence). Trimming removed 0 bases from V and 3 bases from J, with 11 bases in between. The CDR3 DNA sequence: TGTGCCAGCAGTTTATCTCAGGCCGGCGACTATGGCTACACCTTC. It is translated as CASSLSQAGDYGYTF.

This rearrangement joins TRBV5-1 to TRBJ1-6; 7 positions agree with TRBD1. The CDR3 has 16 residues. Germline V gene data show CDR1 as SGHRS and CDR2 as YFSETQ. Losses at the gene ends were 5 bases for V and 5 bases for J; bases not matched to a gene: 10. In DNA form, the CDR3 reads TGCGCCAGCAGTTCGGGGGACAGTAAGAATAATTCACCCCTCCACTTT. Translated, it gives CASSSGDSKNNSPLHF.

The V gene is TRBV19, the J gene TRBJ2-1; tentative D call: TRBD1 (5 bases). Germline-derived CDR1 and CDR2 are LNHDA and SQIVND (reference sequence). Trimming removed 2 bases at V and 9 bases at J, with 11 bases between. The CDR3 extends over 13 amino acids. The CDR3 sequence is CASSITPGIEQFF. The CDR3, as DNA: TGTGCCAGTAGTATAACCCCAGGGATTGAGCAGTTCTTC.

This clone was counted once. The chain combines TRBV15 with TRBJ2-7; 7 bases align to TRBD1. This CDR3 spans 18 amino acids. The germline CDR1 and CDR2 sequences are LNHNV and YYDKDF (reference sequence). Trimming removed 2 bases from V and 0 bases from J; junction bases left unmatched: 13. CDR3 amino acids: CATSRSIPGQWNSYEQYF. In DNA form, the CDR3 reads TGTGCCACCAGCAGATCAATACCGGGACAGTGGAACTCCTACGAGCAGTACTTC.

DNA of the CDR3: TGTGCCAGCAGCCGGACAGGTCTGGGCACCATATATTTT. It yields the protein CASSRTGLGTIYF. The chain links TRBV5-4 to TRBJ1-3, with 7 bases identical to TRBD1. The J segment lost 9 bases and the V segment lost 4 bases, leaving 7 bases of the junction unmatched. Germline CDR1 reads SGHNT; CDR2 reads YYREEE (reference sequence). The CDR3 runs 13 residues.

This clone has just a few counts. The genes are TRBV18 and TRBJ1-4; D is undetermined. The V gene's germline CDR1 is KGHSH and CDR2 LQKENI. V was pared by 5 bases and J by 8 bases, with 21 bases between. The CDR3 spans 16 residues. CDR3 region: CASSANEALGREKLFF. The CDR3 nucleotides are TGTGCCAGCTCAGCAAACGAGGCCCTGGGTCGGGAAAAACTGTTTTTT.

J is TRBJ1-2 and V is TRBV2, with D tentatively TRBD1 (6 bases). The germline CDR1 and CDR2 sequences are SNHLY and FYNNEI. V dropped 6 bases and J dropped 0 bases, with 11 bases sitting between them. This CDR3 comprises 14 residues. The CDR3 reads CASRWTEANYGYTF. Written as DNA, the CDR3 is TGTGCCAGCAGGTGGACAGAAGCTAACTATGGCTACACCTTC. Filled out from reference TRBV2 and TRBJ1-2, the complete variable domain reads EPEVTQTPSHQVTQMGQEVILRCVPISNHLYFYWYRQILGQKVEFLVSFYNNEISEKSEIFDDQFSVERPDGSNFTLKIRSTKLEDSAMYFCASRWTEANYGYTFGSGTRLTVV.

This chain links TRBV25-1 with TRBJ1-5, with D perhaps matching TRBD1 (6 bases). The CDR3 sequence is 14 residues long. Trimming took 4 bases from V and 3 from J, leaving 10 bases between them. Germline V gives CDR1 MGHDK, CDR2 SYGVNS. CDR3 in amino acids: CASSATGDNQPQHF. The CDR3 DNA reads TGTGCCAGCAGTGCGACAGGTGACAATCAGCCCCAGCATTTT.

Remarks on this clone: At one boundary the junction diverges from the germline segment, which might be a read error. This chain joins TRBV4-1 and TRBJ2-7; TRBD1 agrees at 8 bases. In germline, CDR1 is MGHRA, CDR2 YSYEKL. This CDR3 is 15 amino acids long. The CDR3, as DNA: TGCGCCAGCAGCCAAAGGGGACAGGCCTCCTACGAGCAGTACTTT. Encoded protein: CASSQRGQASYEQYF.